Listed below are T cell receptor beta chains from one sample, sequenced in a study of glioma-infiltrating T cells. MiXCR, applied by TCRdb to the multiplex PCR reads, yields one record per CDR3 protein. The sample lists about 180,000 distinct CDR3 sequences; around 40% were seen once. Sequences were obtained from glioma tissue, nonneoplastic brain tissue, or PBMCs (not recorded which). The receptor set was obtained from a human donor with low-grade glioma or glioblastoma, undergoing nonglioma brain surgery, or in good health (not recorded which). Each CDR3 is given without its conserved first and last residue. Fields, in order: V gene, CDR3 protein.

>TRBV6-2/TRBV6-3
ASSYAPDTNKREQY
>TRBV28
ASAVGGGANVLT
>TRBV3-1
ASSQALTGLAVNEQF
>TRBV28
ASSSYTRDRMEDEQF
>TRBV2
ASSFSGRAHEQY
>TRBV4-1
ASSQESQRI
>TRBV10-3
AISPGTRFH
>TRBV28
ASSTSWGLAGVSDTKY
>TRBV20-1
SASQGVNTKAF
>TRBV6-1
ASRTGTGGNYGYT
>TRBV20-1
GATDTRGRRGATGTQY
>TRBV15
ATSGLAGPYNEQF
>TRBV7-3
ASSPQSGVTDTQY
>TRBV27
ASSFRGDQPQH
>TRBV11-2
ASSSLAGHNEQF
>TRBV6-6
ASSYWKGDSYEKY
>TRBV20-1
SASELYDQPQH
>TRBV7-9
ASSKGNTEAF
>TRBV19
ASSIDFQETQY
>TRBV28
ASILSGNTEAF
>TRBV25-1
ASSEYYGEGDPNYGYT
>TRBV18
ASSPAESRTEETQY
>TRBV24-1
ATSDPEAAGNQETQY